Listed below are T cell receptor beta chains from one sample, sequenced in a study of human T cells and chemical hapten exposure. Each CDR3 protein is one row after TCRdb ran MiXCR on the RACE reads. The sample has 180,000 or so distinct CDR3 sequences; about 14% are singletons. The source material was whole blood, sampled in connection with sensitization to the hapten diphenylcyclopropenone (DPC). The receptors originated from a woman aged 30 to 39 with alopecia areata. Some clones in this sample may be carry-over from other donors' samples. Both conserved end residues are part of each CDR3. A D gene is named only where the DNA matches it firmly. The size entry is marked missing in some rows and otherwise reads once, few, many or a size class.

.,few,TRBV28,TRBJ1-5,TGTGCCAGCAGTTTATCAACGGCTCGGTTGAGTCAGCCCCAGCATTTT,CASSLSTARLSQPQHF
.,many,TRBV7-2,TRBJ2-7,TGTGCCAGCAGCACCCAGGGACGGAACCACTACGAGCAGTACTTC,CASSTQGRNHYEQYF
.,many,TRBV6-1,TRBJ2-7,TGTGCCAGCAGTAGCACCGGGGCCTACGAGCAGTACTTC,CASSSTGAYEQYF
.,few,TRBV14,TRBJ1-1,TGTGCCAGCAGCCAAAACATGAACACTGAAGCTTTCTTT,CASSQNMNTEAFF
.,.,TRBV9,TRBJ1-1,TGTGCCAGCAGCCCAGAGGCAGCCATGAACACTGAAGCTTTCTTT,CASSPEAAMNTEAFF
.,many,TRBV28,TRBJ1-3,TGTGCCAGCAGTGACAACCGTTCTGGAAACACCATATATTTT,CASSDNRSGNTIYF
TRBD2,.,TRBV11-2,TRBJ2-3,TGTGCCAGCAGCCTGACTAGCGGGTCCGCCGTAGAGTATTTT,CASSLTSGSAVEYF
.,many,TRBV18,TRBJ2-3,TGTGCCAGCTCGCAATTGCCCCCAACCACGGTGGGCTCAAGCACAGATACGCAGTATTTT,CASSQLPPTTVGSSTDTQYF
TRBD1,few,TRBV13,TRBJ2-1,TGTGCCAGCAGCCCAGGGGACAGGGCCCTTTACAATGAGCAGTTCTTC,CASSPGDRALYNEQFF
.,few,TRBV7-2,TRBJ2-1,TGTGCCAGCAGCAGAAGTCTAGGGGGGGTCGTTGAGCAGTTCTTC,CASSRSLGGVVEQFF
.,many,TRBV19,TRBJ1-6,TGTGCCAGTAGCTGGCCGTCCACTAATTCACCCCTCCACTTT,CASSWPSTNSPLHF
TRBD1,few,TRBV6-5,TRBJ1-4,TGTGCCAGCAGTTACTCGGAACAGGGGGGGCATGAAAAACTGTTTTTT,CASSYSEQGGHEKLFF
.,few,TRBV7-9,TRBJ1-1,TGTGCCAGCAGCTTGACAGCAAGGAACACTGAAGCTTTCTTT,CASSLTARNTEAFF
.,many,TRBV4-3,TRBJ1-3,TGCGCCAGCAGCCAAGATTGGGGGGGATCTGGAAACACCATATATTTT,CASSQDWGGSGNTIYF
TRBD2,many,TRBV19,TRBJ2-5,TGTGCCAGTAGTCTGGGACTAGCGGAGACCCAAGAGACCCAGTACTTC,CASSLGLAETQETQYF
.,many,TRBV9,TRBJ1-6,TGTGCCAGCAGCGTAGACGCCTATAATTCACCCCTCCACTTT,CASSVDAYNSPLHF
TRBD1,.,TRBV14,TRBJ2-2,TGTGCCAGCAGCCAAACGACAGGGCTGAACACCGGGGAGCTGTTTTTT,CASSQTTGLNTGELFF
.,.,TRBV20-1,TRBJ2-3,TGCAGTGCTAGACCCGGGGCAGGAGGCACAGATACGCAGTATTTT,CSARPGAGGTDTQYF
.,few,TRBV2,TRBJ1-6,TGTGCCAGCAGGGACAGCAGCTCCTATAATTCACCCCTCCACTTT,CASRDSSSYNSPLHF
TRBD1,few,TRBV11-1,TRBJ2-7,TGTGCCAGCAGCTTGGGGAGGACAGGGATCTACGAGCAGTACTTC,CASSLGRTGIYEQYF
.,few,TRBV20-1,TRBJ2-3,TGCAGTGCTAGAGAGTTTGGAATCCCAGATACGCAGTATTTT,CSAREFGIPDTQYF
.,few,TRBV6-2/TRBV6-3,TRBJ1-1,TGTGCCAGCAGCCAAACAGGCGGTGAAGCTTTCTTT,CASSQTGGEAFF
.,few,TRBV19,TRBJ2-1,TGTGCCAGTAGTATAGAAGCCCTCCGCTCCTACAATGAGCAGTTCTTC,CASSIEALRSYNEQFF
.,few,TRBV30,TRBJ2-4,TGTGCCTGGAGTGTATCTAGCGAAAACATTCAGTACTTC,CAWSVSSENIQYF
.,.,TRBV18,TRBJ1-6,TGTGCCAGCTCACCCAACGGAGGATCACCCCTCCACTTT,CASSPNGGSPLHF
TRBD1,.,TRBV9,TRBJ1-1,TGTGCCAGCAGCCCCTTAACAGGGGTTAGTGAAGCTTTCTTT,CASSPLTGVSEAFF